The sequence of this T cell receptor (beta chain) was determined in a study of shared clonotypes between healthy human individuals. Overall study context: For every donor, three CD4 naive, three CD4 memory, two CD8 naive and one CD8 memory plates were used. Study-wide results and limits: It was observed that about 5% of naive CD4 clonotypes were shared across a handful of donors. Among donors, sharing of clonotypes was expected to be affected by sequencing depth.

Each subset's genomic DNA was shared equally among a number of immunoSEQ plates. Sequenced by immunoSEQ multiplex PCR; TCRdb stores in-frame clones only, minus some. The sample yields approximately 590,000 clones, nearly 97% seen once. Remarks on this clone: Its matching antigen is unknown.

Naive CD8 cells were CD45RO-negative, positively selected for CCR7, excluding terminally differentiated effector memory CD45RA+ cells. The germline V gene encodes CDR1 SGHAT and CDR2 FQDESV (reference sequence). The junction had 0 bases not matched to a gene; V was cut back by 0 bases and J by 2 bases. There are 14 residues in the CDR3. The sequenced sample was naive CD8+ T cells sorted from blood. The clonotype originates from a woman in her twenties or thirties in good health. This chain links TRBV11-1 with TRBJ1-2; 7 nucleotides match TRBD1. The CDR3 spells CASSLAGQNYGYTF. The CDR3 DNA sequence: TGTGCCAGCAGCTTAGCGGGACAGAACTATGGCTACACCTTC.